The 17 T cell receptor beta chains presented below share a single source sample, sequenced in a study of regulatory T cells in long-lasting Graves disease. Noted time point: newly diagnosed GD, antithyroid drugs for less than 3 months. Researchers made the TCR library from RNA that was extracted from PBMCs. TCR beta libraries were built with iRepertoire HTBI primers and Arm-PCR of CDR3 regions. Each CDR3 protein is one row after TCRdb ran MiXCR on the multiplex PCR reads. The data hold some 320,000 distinct CDR3 sequences, with 15% to 20% observed a single time. The sample in question was peripheral blood mononuclear cells (PBMCs), obtained at new diagnosis, from a patient treated with antithyroid drugs. The receptors originated from a female donor with Graves disease.

This clonotype was picked up many times. The chain links TRBV28 to TRBJ2-5, with TRBD2 matching 11 bases. J lost 4 bases, V lost 1 base, and 5 bases had no gene match. Germline assignment: CDR1 MDHEN and CDR2 SYDVKM. CDR3 length equals 16 residues. CDR3 residues: CASSLFSGRARETQYF. DNA for the CDR3: TGTGCCAGCAGTTTATTTAGCGGGAGGGCCCGAGAGACCCAGTACTTC.

Concerning this clonotype: A much more abundant neighbour one base away suggests this may be a read error. The chain couples TRBV7-9 to TRBJ1-2; tentative D call: TRBD1 (5 bases). Trimming took off 1 base at V and 4 bases at J, with 13 bases between the two ends. Germline-derived CDR1 and CDR2 are SEHNR and FQNEAQ (reference sequence). CDR3 size: 15 residues. The CDR3 DNA reads TGTGCCAGCAGCTTAGGCAGGGATCCGGCCTATGGCTACACCTTC. Its protein is CASSLGRDPAYGYTF.

Comments on this clonotype: This may be a read error: a much more frequent sequence differs by one nucleotide. The V gene is TRBV14, the J gene TRBJ2-1, with 7 bases lining up with TRBD1. The CDR3 runs 15 residues. Germline values: CDR1 SGHDN, CDR2 FVKESK. The CDR3, as DNA: TGTGCCGGCAGCCCGACAGGGAGAGGGGTTAATGAGCAGTTCTTC. Residues: CAGSPTGRGVNEQFF. Looking up the rest from reference TRBV14 and TRBJ2-1 gives the full variable domain: EAGVTQFPSHSVIEKGQTVTLRCDPISGHDNLYWYRRVMGKEIKFLLHFVKESKQDESGMPNNRFLAERTGGTYSTLKVQPAELEDSGVYFCAGSPTGRGVNEQFFGPGTRLTVL.

This clonotype showed up many times. The J gene is TRBJ2-5, the V gene TRBV11-2; tentative D call: TRBD1 (5 bases). The CDR3 is 15 residues long. Germline V gene data show CDR1 as SGHAT and CDR2 as FQNNGV. V lost 1 base and J lost 5, with 14 bases in between. CDR3 sequence: CASSLGSGYGETQYF. CDR3 nucleotide sequence: TGTGCCAGCAGCTTAGGGTCAGGGTACGGTGAGACCCAGTACTTC.

In regard to this clonotype: A much larger clone sits a single nucleotide away, making a read error possible. In DNA form, the CDR3 reads TGTGCCAGCACAGGTGGAGGGGGTGCGAACACTGAAGCTTTCTTT. Encoded protein: CASTGGGGANTEAFF. This chain uses TRBV2 with TRBJ1-1; D may be TRBD1 (6 bases). The CDR3 covers 15 residues. Germline CDR1 SNHLY, CDR2 FYNNEI. V dropped 7 bases and J dropped 1 base, with 16 bases sitting between them.

This clonotype was detected a few times. The chain carries TRBV24-1 and TRBJ2-3, with 12 nucleotides matching TRBD2. The V and J ends lost 3 bases and 4 bases, in that order; junction bases with no gene match: 7. CDR1 KGHDR and CDR2 SFDVKD come from the germline V gene. This CDR3 is 17 amino acids long. The CDR3 DNA reads as TGTGCCACCAGTGATCCATCTCTAGCGGGAGGGCCAGATACGCAGTATTTT. Translated, it gives CATSDPSLAGGPDTQYF.

In its sample, this clonotype was seen many times. This CDR3 is CASSHSDRGTNEQFF. CDR3 in DNA: TGTGCCAGCAGTCATTCGGACAGGGGGACCAATGAGCAGTTCTTC. The J gene is TRBJ2-1, the V gene TRBV9, with TRBD1 matching 10 bases. Trimming at V came to 5 bases and at J to 6 bases, leaving 8 bases not matched to a gene. The CDR3 runs to 15 residues. Germline V gives CDR1 SGDLS, CDR2 YYNGEE.

This clonotype was observed at least ten times. The DNA of the CDR3 is TGCAGCGTGCCGGGACTAGCGGGGGTCGGGGAGCTGTTTTTT. This gives the protein CSVPGLAGVGELFF. This rearrangement joins TRBV29-1 to TRBJ2-2; 14 nucleotides match TRBD2. Germline trimming cut 6 bases from V and 7 bases from J; bases unmatched to any gene: 4. The germline CDR1 and CDR2 sequences are SQVTM and ANQGSEA. The CDR3 has 14 residues.

This clonotype was picked up many times. The V call is TRBV28, the J call TRBJ1-1, with D tentatively TRBD1 (5 bases). V lost 6 bases and J 6 bases, leaving 14 bases between the germline ends. The CDR3 contains 13 residues. In germline, CDR1 is MDHEN, CDR2 SYDVKM. As DNA, the CDR3 is TGTGCCAGCAGCGGGACGCCTGACGCTGAAGCTTTCTTT. Translated, it gives CASSGTPDAEAFF. Filled out from reference TRBV28 and TRBJ1-1, the complete variable domain reads DVKVTQSSRYLVKRTGEKVFLECVQDMDHENMFWYRQDPGLGLRLIYFSYDVKMKEKGDIPEGYSVSREKKERFSLILESASTNQTSMYLCASSGTPDAEAFFGQGTRLTVV.

This clonotype was seen a few times. The chain links TRBV5-1 to TRBJ1-3, with D perhaps TRBD1 (5 bases). Trimming stripped 3 bases from V and 0 bases from J, with 16 bases between. Germline CDR1 is SGHRS and CDR2 is YFSETQ. This CDR3 contains 17 residues. CDR3 coding DNA: TGCGCCAGCAGCTCCAGCGGGACGGAACCCTCTGGAAACACCATATATTTT. The encoded protein is CASSSSGTEPSGNTIYF.

This clonotype was observed at least ten times. This chain uses TRBV28 with TRBJ2-3, with D possibly TRBD2 on 6 matching bases. This CDR3 region has 18 residues. Germline lookup yields CDR1 MDHEN and CDR2 SYDVKM. V was clipped by 3 bases and J by 0 bases, with 19 bases between them. CDR3: CASSFPGTLRPSTDTQYF. CDR3 coding DNA: TGTGCCAGCAGTTTTCCAGGGACTCTTAGGCCGAGCACAGATACGCAGTATTTT.

The gene calls are TRBV7-3 and TRBJ1-1; 10 bases agree with TRBD1. In germline, CDR1 is SGHTA, CDR2 FQGTGA. The V segment lost 2 bases and the J segment 6 bases; nucleotides outside the gene matches: 6. This CDR3 spans 15 amino acids. The CDR3 sequence: CASSLAGTGVPEAFF. The CDR3 nucleotides read TGTGCCAGCAGCTTAGCCGGGACAGGGGTCCCTGAAGCTTTCTTT. Variable domain in full (rest from reference TRBV7-3 and TRBJ1-1): GAGVSQTPSNKVTEKGKYVELRCDPISGHTALYWYRQSLGQGPEFLIYFQGTGAADDSGLPNDRFFAVRPEGSVSTLKIQRTERGDSAVYLCASSLAGTGVPEAFFGQGTRLTVV.

The J gene is TRBJ2-3, the V gene TRBV5-4; D might be TRBD1 (6 bases). The CDR3 loop spans 13 amino acids. The V and J ends lost 9 bases and 2 bases respectively, with 13 bases between them. The germline V gene encodes CDR1 SGHNT and CDR2 YYREEE (reference sequence). Here the CDR3 reads CAKGDPNTDTQYF. The CDR3 DNA follows: TGTGCCAAGGGGGACCCCAACACAGATACGCAGTATTTT.

Here the CDR3 reads CASSPIGAALMNTEAFF. The CDR3 DNA is TGTGCCAGCAGCCCCATTGGGGCAGCCCTCATGAACACTGAAGCTTTCTTT. The gene calls are TRBV7-9 and TRBJ1-1; a possible D gene is TRBD1 (5 bases). Germline V gives CDR1 SEHNR, CDR2 FQNEAQ (reference sequence). V was pared by 5 bases and J by 0 bases, with 19 bases between. The CDR3 is 17 residues long.

As regards this clonotype: A far larger clone is off by one base, so a read error is likely. The genes are TRBV11-2 and TRBJ2-1; D possibly corresponds to TRBD1 (5 bases). V dropped 2 bases and J dropped 10 bases, with 15 bases sitting between them. Germline CDR1 reads SGHAT; CDR2 reads FQNNGV. There are 14 residues in the CDR3. This CDR3 reads CASSLTTTGDEQFF. The CDR3 DNA reads as TGTGCCAGCAGCTTAACAACCACAGGAGACGAGCAGTTCTTC.

This clonotype appeared many times. The CDR3 DNA reads as TGTGCCAGCAACATGGGCGGTGAAAAACTGTTTTTT. Protein sequence: CASNMGGEKLFF. The rearrangement uses TRBV28 and TRBJ1-4, with D unresolved. Germline CDR1 and CDR2: MDHEN and SYDVKM. This CDR3 is 12 amino acids long. Trimming stripped 7 bases from V and 7 bases from J, with 10 bases between.

This clonotype has a count of ten or more. The chain carries TRBV20-1 and TRBJ2-1, with D possibly matching TRBD2 (5 bases). This CDR3 region has 14 residues. The germline V and J ends were trimmed by 6 bases and 8 bases, with 20 bases remaining between them. CDR1 DFQATT and CDR2 SNEGSKA come from the germline V gene (reference sequence). Written as DNA, the CDR3 is TGCAGTGCCGTGGCCTTACTAGTTTCCCATGAGCAGTTCTTC. It translates to CSAVALLVSHEQFF.